One sample yielded the 27 T cell receptor beta chains listed below, sequenced in a study of blood T cell repertoires in COVID-19. Some clones are missing from TCRdb's copy, which holds only in-frame ones; the method was immunoSEQ multiplex PCR. Counted here are approximately 280,000 clones, 88% occurring once; the ten biggest clones make up approximately 8.5%. The material sequenced was peripheral blood. These TCRs come from a man aged 18 to 29 with active or convalescent COVID-19.

This chain connects TRBV12-3 or TRBV12-4 to TRBJ2-7; D is possibly TRBD2 (6 bases). The CDR3 runs 13 residues. The germline V and J ends were trimmed by 7 bases and 6 bases, with 16 bases remaining between them. The CDR3 coding sequence is TGTGCCAGCACGGGACTCCAGTCTTCCGAGCAGTACTTC. Translation gives CASTGLQSSEQYF.

Here the CDR3 DNA reads TGTGCCAGCAGCTTGGAGAGAGACACTGAAGCTTTCTTT. Translating it yields CASSLERDTEAFF. The chain links TRBV5-4 to TRBJ1-1; D is uncertain. Trimming left V 0 bases short and J 3 bases short, with 6 bases between. The CDR3 runs 13 residues. Germline loops: CDR1 SGHNT, CDR2 YYREEE (reference sequence).

The J gene is TRBJ1-2, the V gene TRBV2, with no clear D. Germline loops: CDR1 SNHLY, CDR2 FYNNEI. Trimming removed 4 bases from V and 5 bases from J, with 23 bases in between. The CDR3 loop spans 17 amino acids. The CDR3: CASSGRRDSQSIYGYTF. CDR3 coding DNA: TGTGCCAGCAGTGGACGCCGGGATTCCCAATCAATTTATGGCTACACCTTC.

This chain connects TRBV9 to TRBJ1-6; D unclear. CDR3 length equals 14 residues. Germline V lookup: CDR1 SGDLS, CDR2 YYNGEE. Deletions cut 0 bases from V and 6 bases from J, with 7 bases between. CDR3 sequence reads: CASSVEPLNSPLHF. In DNA, the CDR3 is TGTGCCAGCAGCGTAGAGCCGCTTAATTCACCCCTCCACTTT.

The rearrangement joins TRBV10-2 to TRBJ1-2; 11 nucleotides match TRBD1. Losses at the gene ends were 7 bases for V and 8 bases for J; bases not matched to a gene: 12. In germline, CDR1 is WSHSY, CDR2 SAAADI. The CDR3 is 15 amino acids. CDR3 amino acids: CASTSGQGAVGGYTF. CDR3 coding DNA: TGCGCCAGCACCTCAGGACAGGGGGCTGTGGGGGGCTACACCTTC.

The CDR3 nucleotides are TGTGCCAGCAAGCAGGAACAGTACACCGGGGAGCTGTTTTTT. Its protein is CASKQEQYTGELFF. The chain joins TRBV7-8 to TRBJ2-2; D not resolved. The V end lost 7 bases, the J end lost 3 bases, and 12 bases lay between the germline ends. The CDR3 totals 14 residues. Germline V gives CDR1 SGHVS, CDR2 FQNEAQ.

V and J are TRBV5-4 and TRBJ2-1, with 7 bases fitting TRBD2. Looked up from germline, CDR1 is SGHNT and CDR2 is YYREEE (reference sequence). The CDR3 runs to 16 residues. V was pared by 4 bases and J by 4 bases, with 11 bases of the junction left unmatched. Here the CDR3 DNA reads TGTGCCAGCAGCCAGGACTCAGCGGGGTCATACAATGAGCAGTTCTTC. Protein: CASSQDSAGSYNEQFF.

This sequence joins TRBV9 and TRBJ1-2, with a tentative D call TRBD1 (6 bases). CDR3 length: 15 amino acids. Trimming took off 0 bases at V and 8 bases at J, with 17 bases between the two ends. Per the germline V gene, CDR1 is SGDLS and CDR2 is YYNGEE. CDR3 in amino acids: CASSVDQGNPRGYTF. The CDR3 DNA reads TGTGCCAGCAGCGTAGATCAGGGGAACCCGAGGGGCTACACCTTC.

Only one count was recorded for this clone. Other DNA sequences of this sample code for an identical CDR3. This chain links TRBV11-2 with TRBJ1-2, with 9 bases lining up with TRBD1. Trimming removed 5 bases from V and 8 bases from J; junction bases left unmatched: 6. CDR3 length: 13 amino acids. CDR1 and CDR2 from the germline V gene are SGHAT and FQNNGV. The CDR3 region is CASSPGTGYGYTF. The CDR3 nucleotides read TGTGCCAGCAGCCCCGGGACAGGGTACGGCTACACCTTC.

The J gene is TRBJ1-1, the V gene TRBV3-1 (or the pseudogene TRBV3-2), with D possibly matching TRBD1 (5 bases). The V gene lost 5 bases and the J gene lost 1 base, with 17 bases spanning the gap. CDR3 size: 16 residues. Germline lookup yields CDR1 LGHDT and CDR2 YNNKEL (reference sequence). The CDR3 is CASSRARGGGNTEAFF. The CDR3 nucleotides read TGTGCCAGCAGCAGGGCTAGGGGCGGTGGGAACACTGAAGCTTTCTTT.

The chain combines TRBV18 with TRBJ1-6; 9 bases agree with TRBD1. The J segment lost 10 bases and the V segment lost 1 base, leaving 8 bases of the junction unmatched. Germline CDR1 KGHSH, CDR2 LQKENI. The CDR3 loop spans 16 amino acids. CDR3 in DNA: TGTGCCAGCTCACCACAGAGACAGGGGGTTTTCTCACCCCTCCACTTT. This encodes CASSPQRQGVFSPLHF.

This chain uses TRBV5-4 with TRBJ1-2; TRBD1 matches 11 bases. Germline values: CDR1 SGHNT, CDR2 YYREEE (reference sequence). The junction had 2 bases not matched to a gene; V was cut back by 2 bases and J by 5 bases. This CDR3 is built from 14 residues. The CDR3 DNA reads as TGTGCCAGCAGCTTACGGGACAGGGGGTATGGCTACACCTTC. This codes for CASSLRDRGYGYTF.

The chain joins TRBV12-5 to TRBJ1-2, with a possible D match to TRBD1 (6 bases). Germline V gene data show CDR1 as LGHNT and CDR2 as FRNRAP. This CDR3 has 14 amino acids. V dropped 6 bases and J dropped 0 bases, with 11 bases sitting between them. The CDR3 DNA reads TGTGCTAGTGGCCGGGACATTTCTAACTATGGCTACACCTTC. Translation: CASGRDISNYGYTF.

This rearrangement joins TRBV2 to TRBJ1-6; perhaps TRBD1 as D (5 bases). V was shortened by 4 bases and J by 0 bases, with 10 bases between the two germline ends. The V gene's germline CDR1 is SNHLY and CDR2 FYNNEI. The CDR3 covers 16 residues. In DNA, the CDR3 is TGTGCCAGCAGTGCGGGGGTCAGCTCCTATAATTCACCCCTCCACTTT. It translates to CASSAGVSSYNSPLHF.

CDR3 protein: CASSLSGGPKNIQYF. In DNA form, the CDR3 reads TGTGCCAGCAGCTTATCAGGGGGTCCCAAAAACATTCAGTACTTC. The rearrangement joins TRBV5-6 to TRBJ2-4; 7 bases agree with TRBD1. The V and J ends lost 2 bases and 2 bases, in that order; junction bases with no gene match: 4. Germline V gene lookup returns CDR1 SGHDT and CDR2 YYEEEE. The CDR3 spans 15 residues.

This clone has only a few counts. The gene calls are TRBV7-2 and TRBJ2-1, with 8 bases matching TRBD2. Germline V gene data show CDR1 as SGHTA and CDR2 as FQGNSA. The ends lost 1 base at V and 8 bases at J; junction bases unmatched: 10. The CDR3 runs 16 residues. The CDR3 here is CASSLVGGGWPDEQFF. The CDR3 DNA reads as TGTGCCAGCAGCTTAGTTGGCGGGGGGTGGCCCGATGAGCAGTTCTTC.

The CDR3 DNA is TGCGCCAGCAGTGAGTATTCCACAGGCCTCACTGAAGCTTTCTTT. This translates into CASSEYSTGLTEAFF. The chain couples TRBV10-1 to TRBJ1-1; D is perhaps TRBD1 (5 bases). The germline CDR1 and CDR2 sequences are WNHNN and SYGVQD (reference sequence). The V end lost 1 base, the J end lost 4 bases, and 13 bases lay between the germline ends. The CDR3 covers 15 residues.

This rearrangement joins TRBV6-5 to TRBJ2-7; D might be TRBD2 (6 bases). Trimming stripped 6 bases from V and 1 base from J, with 13 bases between. CDR3 size: 14 residues. The germline V gene has CDR1 MNHEY and CDR2 SVGAGI. This CDR3 is CASRLAEFSYEQYF. CDR3 nucleotide sequence: TGTGCCAGCAGACTAGCTGAATTTTCCTACGAGCAGTACTTC.

This clone was counted once. This chain uses TRBV6-5 with TRBJ1-1; 7 bases map to TRBD1. V was pared by 4 bases and J by 1 base, with 9 bases of the junction left unmatched. CDR1 MNHEY and CDR2 SVGAGI come from the germline V gene. The CDR3 contains 16 residues. This chain's CDR3 is CASSSSRTGGNTEAFF. CDR3 sequence (DNA): TGTGCCAGCAGTTCCTCAAGGACAGGAGGGAACACTGAAGCTTTCTTT.

CDR3 residues: CASSRTGIGNTIYF. As DNA, the CDR3 is TGTGCCAGCAGCCGGACAGGGATTGGAAACACCATATATTTT. The chain is built from TRBV7-6 and TRBJ1-3; the match to TRBD1 covers 8 bases. J gave up 3 bases and V 5 bases, and 3 bases lay outside the gene matches. Per germline, CDR1 SGHVS and CDR2 FNYEAQ. The CDR3 is 14 residues long. Together with reference TRBV7-6 and TRBJ1-3, the CDR3 gives the full variable domain: GAGVSQSPRYKVTKRGQDVALRCDPISGHVSLYWYRQALGQGPEFLTYFNYEAQQDKSGLPNDRFSAERPEGSISTLTIQRTEQRDSAMYRCASSRTGIGNTIYFGEGSWLTVV.

The gene calls are TRBV28 and TRBJ1-5; D uncertain. There are 13 residues in the CDR3. Germline CDR1 reads MDHEN; CDR2 reads SYDVKM. Trimming left V 3 bases short and J 5 bases short, with 8 bases between. Here the CDR3 reads CASSFLVDQPQHF. CDR3 nucleotides: TGTGCCAGCAGTTTCCTAGTAGATCAGCCCCAGCATTTT.

The V and J genes are TRBV21-1 and TRBJ1-1; the table's D call, TRBD1, has no DNA check behind it. TRBV21-1 is listed as a pseudogene. The CDR3 loop spans 15 amino acids. The DNA for the CDR3 is TGTGCCAGCAAGACCATAGGGGTTCTGAACACTGAAGCTTTCTTT. Amino acid sequence: CASKTIGVLNTEAFF.

This clone was seen more than once but under ten times. The chain is built from TRBV4-3 and TRBJ1-1; D is unresolved. Trimming took off 0 bases at V and 11 bases at J, with 19 bases between the two ends. In germline, CDR1 is LGHNA, CDR2 YSLEER. The CDR3 covers 15 residues. The CDR3, as DNA: TGCGCCAGCAGCCAAGATTCCGGGCGGTGGGGAGAGGCTTTCTTT. Amino acids: CASSQDSGRWGEAFF.

The count of this clone is one. V and J are TRBV3-1 (or the pseudogene TRBV3-2) and TRBJ2-3, with TRBD2 identical over 8 bases. Germline values: CDR1 LGHDT, CDR2 YNNKEL (reference sequence). This CDR3 spans 15 amino acids. Trimming removed 6 bases from V and 2 bases from J; junction bases left unmatched: 7. The CDR3 region is CASRRSGDSTDTQYF. The CDR3 DNA is TGTGCCAGCAGGCGTAGCGGGGACTCCACAGATACGCAGTATTTT.

V usage is TRBV6-1 and J usage is TRBJ2-5; 9 bases match TRBD2. This CDR3 has 15 residues. With 3 bases clipped from V and 1 base from J, the junction kept 3 bases outside the gene matches. From germline, CDR1 is MNHNS and CDR2 SASEGT. This CDR3 is CASSDTSGLQETQYF. CDR3 DNA: TGTGCCAGCAGTGACACTAGCGGGCTCCAAGAGACCCAGTACTTC.

The chain carries TRBV5-4 and TRBJ1-2; TRBD1 matches 7 bases. This CDR3 is 15 amino acids long. After removal of 2 bases from V and 1 base from J, the junction contained 5 bases not matched to a gene. Germline assignment: CDR1 SGHNT and CDR2 YYREEE (reference sequence). CDR3 protein: CASSLLQGNNYGYTF. The CDR3 nucleotides are TGTGCCAGCAGCTTACTACAGGGGAATAACTATGGCTACACCTTC.

The genes are TRBV13 and TRBJ2-1; no definite D call. Germline V gene lookup returns CDR1 PRHDT and CDR2 FYEKMQ (reference sequence). V was shortened by 1 base and J by 7 bases, with 11 bases between the two germline ends. The CDR3 has 14 amino acids. Written as DNA, the CDR3 is TGTGCCAGCAGCTTAGTTCCCCCATTGAATGAGCAGTTCTTC. Amino acid sequence: CASSLVPPLNEQFF.